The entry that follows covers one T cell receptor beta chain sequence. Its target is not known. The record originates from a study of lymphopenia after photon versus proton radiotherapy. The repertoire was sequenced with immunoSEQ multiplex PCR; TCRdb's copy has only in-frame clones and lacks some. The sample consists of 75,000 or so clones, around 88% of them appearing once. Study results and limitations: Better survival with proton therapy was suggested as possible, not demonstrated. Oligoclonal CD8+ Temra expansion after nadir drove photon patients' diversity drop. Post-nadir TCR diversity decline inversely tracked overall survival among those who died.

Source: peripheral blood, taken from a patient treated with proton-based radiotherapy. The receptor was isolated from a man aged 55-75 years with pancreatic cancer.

The CDR3 spells CASSGTGTGNQPQHF. The CDR3 nucleotides are TGTGCCAGCAGTGGCACGGGGACGGGCAATCAGCCCCAGCATTTT. The genes are TRBV28 and TRBJ1-5; tentatively, D is TRBD1 (5 bases). Trimming shortened V by 5 bases and J by 2 bases, and 13 bases separated the two germline ends. This CDR3 contains 15 residues. Germline V gene lookup returns CDR1 MDHEN and CDR2 SYDVKM.